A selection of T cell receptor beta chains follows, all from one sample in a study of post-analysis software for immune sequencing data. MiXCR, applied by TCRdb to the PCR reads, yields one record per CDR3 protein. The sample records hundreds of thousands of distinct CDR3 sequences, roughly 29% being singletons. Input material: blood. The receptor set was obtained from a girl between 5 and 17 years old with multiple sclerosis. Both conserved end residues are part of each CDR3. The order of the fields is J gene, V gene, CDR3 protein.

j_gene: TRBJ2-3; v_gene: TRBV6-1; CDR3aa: CASSALSGGTDTQYF
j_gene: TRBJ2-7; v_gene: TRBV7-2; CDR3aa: CASSGQGVYEQYF
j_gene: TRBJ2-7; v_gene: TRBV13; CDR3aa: CASSLGTGMPSYEQYF
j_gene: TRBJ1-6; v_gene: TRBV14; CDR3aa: CASSQVPGSPLHF
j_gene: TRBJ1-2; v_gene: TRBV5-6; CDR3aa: CASSLMLALASYGYTF
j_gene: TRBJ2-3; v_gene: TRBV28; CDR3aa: CASSLAGGGGSTDTQYF
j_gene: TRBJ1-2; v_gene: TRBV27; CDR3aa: CASSPLGGDYGYTF
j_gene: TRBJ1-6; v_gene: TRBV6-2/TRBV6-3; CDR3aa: CASGGALDDSPLHF
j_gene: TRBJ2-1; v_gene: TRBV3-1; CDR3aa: CASSPRTDEQFF
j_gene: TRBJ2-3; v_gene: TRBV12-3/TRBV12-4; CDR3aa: CASSLWGLRTDTQYF
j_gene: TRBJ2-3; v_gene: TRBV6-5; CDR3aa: CASSRPGTDTQYF
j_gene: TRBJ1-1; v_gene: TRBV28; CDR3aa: CASKGWRGNTEAFF
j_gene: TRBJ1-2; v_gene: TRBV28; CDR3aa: CASRGVVYGYTF
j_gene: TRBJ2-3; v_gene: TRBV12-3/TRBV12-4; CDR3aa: CASRWTGSTDTPYF
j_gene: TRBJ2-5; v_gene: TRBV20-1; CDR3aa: CSARDRWTSGSESDEQYF
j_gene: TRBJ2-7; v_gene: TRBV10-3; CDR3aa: CAISGSAGGLTVREQYF
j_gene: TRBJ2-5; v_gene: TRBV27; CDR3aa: CASSPLGGAYEETQYF
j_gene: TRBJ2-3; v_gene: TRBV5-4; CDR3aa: CASSLAGLAGDSDTQYF
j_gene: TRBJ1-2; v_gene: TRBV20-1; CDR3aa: CSARFPGQGGNGYTF
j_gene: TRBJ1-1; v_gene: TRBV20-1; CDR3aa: CSAERGASTEAFF
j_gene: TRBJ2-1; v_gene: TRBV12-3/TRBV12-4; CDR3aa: CASSFAGRGVSSYNEQFF
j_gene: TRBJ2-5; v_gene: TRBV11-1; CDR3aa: CASSLGGRLYQETQYF
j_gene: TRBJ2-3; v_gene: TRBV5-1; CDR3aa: CASSLSGSPPDTQYF
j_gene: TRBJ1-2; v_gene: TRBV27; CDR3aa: CASSTGLGYTF
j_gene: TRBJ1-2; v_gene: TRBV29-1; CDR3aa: CSVPWGAGYTF
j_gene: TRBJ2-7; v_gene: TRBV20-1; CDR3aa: CSAPRQGSSPYEQYF